This TCR beta chain was observed in a study of chemoradiotherapy in HPV16-positive cancers. For the study at large: A couple of HPV16-positive patients' cells yielded candidate HPV-specific clones and common motifs.

Study results and limitations: The functional HPV-specific definition rests on just a couple of HPV16-positive patients. Candidate HPV-specific clones and E7-related TCR motifs grew in tumor during treatment. HPV-responsive T-cell expansion during chemoradiotherapy was linked to improved recurrence-free survival in HPV16-positive patients.

V was clipped by 6 bases and J by 0 bases, with 11 bases between them. This CDR3 has 14 residues. Germline-derived CDR1 and CDR2 are MNHNY and SVGAGI (reference sequence). Worth noting for this clone: The antigen is unknown.

Some clones are missing from TCRdb's copy, which holds only in-frame ones; the method was immunoSEQ multiplex PCR. Counted here are tens of thousands of clones, about 90% occurring once; the ten biggest clones make up 4% to 4.5%. The sequence was obtained from a human donor with HPV-associated anogenital cancer. The sample in question was blood, obtained from a patient who underwent chemoradiotherapy. The chain uses TRBV6-6 and TRBJ1-2; no clear D. CDR3 bases: TGTGCCAGCAGCCCCTCCACAGCTAACTATGGCTACACCTTC. As protein: CASSPSTANYGYTF.